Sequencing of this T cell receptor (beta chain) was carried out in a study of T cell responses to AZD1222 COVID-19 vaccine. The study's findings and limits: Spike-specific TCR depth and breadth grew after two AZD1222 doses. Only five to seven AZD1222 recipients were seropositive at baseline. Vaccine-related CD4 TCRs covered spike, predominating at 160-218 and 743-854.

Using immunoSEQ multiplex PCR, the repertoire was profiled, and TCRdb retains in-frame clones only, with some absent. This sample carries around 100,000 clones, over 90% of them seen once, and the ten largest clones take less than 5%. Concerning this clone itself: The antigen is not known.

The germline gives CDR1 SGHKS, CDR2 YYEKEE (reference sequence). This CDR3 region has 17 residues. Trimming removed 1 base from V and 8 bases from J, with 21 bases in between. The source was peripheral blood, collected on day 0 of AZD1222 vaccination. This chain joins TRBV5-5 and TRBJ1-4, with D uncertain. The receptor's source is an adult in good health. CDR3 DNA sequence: TGTGCCAGCAGCTTGCTAGCGACTGAACCCCTAAGGGAAAAACTGTTTTTT. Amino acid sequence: CASSLLATEPLREKLFF.